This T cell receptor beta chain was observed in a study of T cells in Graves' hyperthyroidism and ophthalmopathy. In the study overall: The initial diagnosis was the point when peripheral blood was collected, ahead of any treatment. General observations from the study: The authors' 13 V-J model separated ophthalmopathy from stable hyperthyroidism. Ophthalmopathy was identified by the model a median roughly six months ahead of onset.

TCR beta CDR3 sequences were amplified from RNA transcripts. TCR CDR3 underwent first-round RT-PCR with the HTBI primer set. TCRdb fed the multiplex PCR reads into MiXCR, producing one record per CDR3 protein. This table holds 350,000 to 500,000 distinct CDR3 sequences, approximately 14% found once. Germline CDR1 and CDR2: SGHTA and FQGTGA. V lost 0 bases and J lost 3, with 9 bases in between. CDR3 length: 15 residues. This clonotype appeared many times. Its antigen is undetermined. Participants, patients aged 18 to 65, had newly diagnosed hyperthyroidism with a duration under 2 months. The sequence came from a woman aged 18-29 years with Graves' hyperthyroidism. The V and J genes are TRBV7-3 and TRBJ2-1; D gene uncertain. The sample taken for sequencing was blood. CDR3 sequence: CASSLTRVSYNEQFF. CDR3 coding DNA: TGTGCCAGCAGCTTAACGCGTGTCAGCTACAATGAGCAGTTCTTC.